The 18 T cell receptor beta chains presented below share a single source sample, sequenced in a study of T cells in Graves' hyperthyroidism and ophthalmopathy. Researchers took RNA transcripts and amplified the TCR beta CDR3 regions from them. HTBI primers were employed in a first-round RT-PCR of the TCR CDR3. From the multiplex PCR reads, TCRdb called clonotypes with MiXCR, one entry per CDR3 protein. Of some 600,000 distinct CDR3 sequences listed, 14% are singletons. Input material: blood. The receptors derive from a young woman with Graves' hyperthyroidism that later progressed to Graves' ophthalmopathy.

Ten or more counts support this clonotype. The rearrangement uses TRBV11-2 and TRBJ1-1; 7 bases agree with TRBD1. Germline V gene lookup returns CDR1 SGHAT and CDR2 FQNNGV. This CDR3 has 15 residues. Unmatched junction bases numbered 12, after V lost 7 bases and J lost 4 bases. CDR3 DNA: TGTGCCAGCACCCACGTAAACAGGGGATCCACTGAAGCTTTCTTT. Protein: CASTHVNRGSTEAFF. Filled out from reference TRBV11-2 and TRBJ1-1, the complete variable domain reads EAGVAQSPRYKIIEKRQSVAFWCNPISGHATLYWYQQILGQGPKLLIQFQNNGVVDDSQLPKDRFSAERLKGVDSTLKIQPAKLEDSAVYLCASTHVNRGSTEAFFGQGTRLTVV.

The gene calls are TRBV24-1 and TRBJ1-2; 8 bases align to TRBD1. CDR1 and CDR2 (germline): KGHDR, SFDVKD. This CDR3 is 14 amino acids long. V shed 7 bases, J shed 3 bases, and the junction held 6 bases outside the gene matches. The CDR3 reads CATRAAGGDYGYTF. The CDR3 DNA reads as TGTGCCACCAGGGCTGCAGGGGGCGACTATGGCTACACCTTC.

This chain connects TRBV30 to TRBJ2-7; D uncertain. This CDR3 spans 13 amino acids. CDR1 is GTSNPN, CDR2 SVGIG, per germline (reference sequence). The ends were cut back, 3 bases at V and 3 bases at J, with 12 bases in the middle. Here the CDR3 DNA reads TGTGCCTGGAGAGAAGCGTCGGGCTACGAGCAGTACTTC. It yields the protein CAWREASGYEQYF.

The genes are TRBV19 and TRBJ2-7; D is ambiguous. CDR1 and CDR2 (germline): LNHDA, SQIVND (reference sequence). Trimming removed 3 bases from V and 2 bases from J, with 11 bases in between. This CDR3 has 14 residues. CDR3 nucleotide sequence: TGTGCCAGTAGTATTGAAGGCGGAACCTACGAGCAGTACTTC. As protein: CASSIEGGTYEQYF.

This clonotype was found many times. This sequence joins TRBV5-5 and TRBJ1-2; possible D gene TRBD1, 6 bases. The CDR3 is 18 residues long. Trimming stripped 0 bases from V and 3 bases from J, with 21 bases between. The germline gives CDR1 SGHKS, CDR2 YYEKEE (reference sequence). The DNA for the CDR3 is TGTGCCAGCAGCTTGGTGGGACATCAAACTGCGCCTTACTATGGCTACACCTTC. Translating it yields CASSLVGHQTAPYYGYTF.

Only a few counts were recorded for this clonotype. The CDR3 region has the DNA TGTGCCAGCAGCTTGGAGGGACTCCTTAGCGGGGAGCTGTTTTTT. It encodes CASSLEGLLSGELFF. The chain joins TRBV5-4 to TRBJ2-2; maybe TRBD2 (6 bases). The CDR3 extends over 15 amino acids. Germline lookup yields CDR1 SGHNT and CDR2 YYREEE (reference sequence). Trimming removed 0 bases at V and 7 bases at J, with 13 bases between.

This clonotype showed up many times. This CDR3 is CSAEDARGGEAFF. CDR3 sequence (DNA): TGCAGTGCCGAGGACGCCCGAGGCGGGGAAGCTTTCTTT. The V call is TRBV20-1, the J call TRBJ1-1, with D uncertain. Per the germline V gene, CDR1 is DFQATT and CDR2 is SNEGSKA (reference sequence). With 6 bases removed from V and 8 bases from J, the gap between germline ends came to 19 bases. The CDR3 spans 13 residues.

In its sample, this clonotype was seen many times. The chain uses TRBV3-1 and TRBJ1-2; weak D call: TRBD1 (5 bases). Germline CDR1 is LGHDT and CDR2 is YNNKEL (reference sequence). The CDR3 runs 13 residues. V was shortened by 4 bases and J by 5 bases, with 11 bases between the two germline ends. The DNA of the CDR3 is TGTGCCAGCAGCCCCCCGTCAGGGTATGGCTACACCTTC. Residues: CASSPPSGYGYTF.

The chain is built from TRBV19 and TRBJ2-4; tentatively, D is TRBD2 (5 bases). The germline V and J ends were trimmed by 3 bases and 5 bases, with 11 bases remaining between them. The CDR3 loop spans 14 amino acids. Germline CDR1 reads LNHDA; CDR2 reads SQIVND (reference sequence). The CDR3 loop reads CASSMYGLENIQYF. Here the CDR3 DNA reads TGTGCCAGTAGTATGTACGGACTCGAAAACATTCAGTACTTC.

In its sample, this clonotype was seen many times. The rearrangement links TRBV6-1 to TRBJ1-6; possible D gene TRBD1, 5 bases. The germline V gene encodes CDR1 MNHNS and CDR2 SASEGT. Trimming pared 6 bases from V and 10 bases from J, leaving 16 bases between. The CDR3 runs 14 residues. In DNA, the CDR3 is TGTGCCAGCAGAACCGGGGCCTCCGGATCACCCCTCCACTTT. Translation: CASRTGASGSPLHF.

This clonotype was seen repeatedly, ten times or more. DNA of the CDR3: TGTGCCAGCAGTCCCGGGGCCACTCAAGAGACCCAGTACTTC. Translated: CASSPGATQETQYF. The rearrangement uses TRBV6-2 or TRBV6-3 and TRBJ2-5, with D perhaps TRBD1 or TRBD2 (5 bases each). The germline V and J ends were trimmed by 5 bases and 2 bases, with 12 bases remaining between them. CDR1 and CDR2 (germline): MNHEY, SVGEGT. The CDR3 is 14 amino acids.

This clonotype was found many times. The V call is TRBV7-9, the J call TRBJ1-2, with 7 bases fitting TRBD1. Germline loops: CDR1 SEHNR, CDR2 FQNEAQ (reference sequence). The CDR3 consists of 17 residues. The ends lost 5 bases at V and 0 bases at J; junction bases unmatched: 12. For the CDR3, the DNA is TGTGCCAGCAGCCCATGGGACAGCCATCCGACTAACTATGGCTACACCTTC. Translating it yields CASSPWDSHPTNYGYTF.

A few counts support this clonotype. V is TRBV4-1 and J is TRBJ2-5; unclear D gene. The V gene lost 0 bases and the J gene lost 1 base, with 6 bases spanning the gap. CDR3 length: 14 amino acids. Germline lookup yields CDR1 MGHRA and CDR2 YSYEKL. CDR3 bases: TGCGCCAGCAGCCAAGAAGGAAGCCAAGAGACCCAGTACTTC. Protein product: CASSQEGSQETQYF.

The chain combines TRBV5-1 with TRBJ2-5; D gene ambiguous. This CDR3 region has 15 residues. V was cut by 0 bases and J by 2 bases, with 11 bases left in between. Germline CDR1 SGHRS, CDR2 YFSETQ. CDR3: CASSLAEKGQETQYF. In DNA, the CDR3 is TGCGCCAGCAGCTTGGCCGAGAAAGGTCAAGAGACCCAGTACTTC.

The rearrangement joins TRBV4-1 to TRBJ2-1; tentatively, D is TRBD2 (6 bases). The ends were cut back, 0 bases at V and 1 base at J, with 16 bases in the middle. This CDR3 spans 18 amino acids. The germline CDR1 and CDR2 sequences are MGHRA and YSYEKL. Here the CDR3 DNA reads TGCGCCAGCAGCCAAGATGACCCAGGGACTCCTTCCTACAATGAGCAGTTCTTC. Protein: CASSQDDPGTPSYNEQFF.

This clonotype has a count of ten or more. V gene TRBV29-1 combines with J gene TRBJ1-1, with D perhaps TRBD1 (6 bases). The length of the CDR3 is 15 residues. V was pared by 6 bases and J by 5 bases, with 22 bases between. In germline, CDR1 is SQVTM, CDR2 ANQGSEA. CDR3 coding DNA: TGCAGCGTCTCGGGACCAGAGGGGGAAGGTACTGAAGCTTTCTTT. Amino acids: CSVSGPEGEGTEAFF. The complete variable domain, with remaining parts taken from reference TRBV29-1 and TRBJ1-1, reads SAVISQKPSRDICQRGTSLTIQCQVDSQVTMMFWYRQQPGQSLTLIATANQGSEATYESGFVIDKFPISRPNLTFSTLTVSNMSPEDSSIYLCSVSGPEGEGTEAFFGQGTRLTVV.

This clonotype showed up many times. The V gene is TRBV19, the J gene TRBJ2-2; TRBD2 matches 9 bases. The CDR3 totals 15 residues. Trimming removed 3 bases from V and 5 bases from J; junction bases left unmatched: 4. Germline CDR1 LNHDA, CDR2 SQIVND (reference sequence). In nucleotides, the CDR3 is TGTGCCAGTAGTATGGACGCGGGAGGGACCGGGGAGCTGTTTTTT. Protein: CASSMDAGGTGELFF.

CDR3 in amino acids: CASSQGSEGYTF. The CDR3 bases are TGTGCCAGCAGTCAGGGGAGTGAGGGCTACACCTTC. The chain combines TRBV5-4 with TRBJ1-2; D is possibly TRBD1 (6 bases). Germline V gene sequence: CDR1 SGHNT, CDR2 YYREEE (reference sequence). The germline V and J ends were trimmed by 5 bases and 8 bases, with 13 bases remaining between them. CDR3 length equals 12 residues.